This entry features one T cell receptor (beta chain) sequence. This sample was included in a study of sequential checkpoint blockade in melanoma. Generated by immunoSEQ multiplex PCR, the TCRdb table keeps only in-frame clones and is missing some. The table includes 35,000 to 40,000 clones, 32% detected once. This CDR3 has 13 residues. Germline CDR1 is LNHDA and CDR2 is SQIVND (reference sequence). Deletions cut 5 bases from V and 1 base from J, with 8 bases between. Treatment of the sample: randomized to nivolumab then ipilimumab (arm A) or the reverse (arm B). The chain is built from TRBV19 and TRBJ1-1, with D hard to call. The sequence was obtained from a human donor with melanoma. This material consisted of tumor tissue (inferred from file names), taken from a patient given nivolumab and ipilimumab in sequence. This CDR3 is CASSLTWNTEAFF. The CDR3 nucleotides are TGTGCCAGTAGTCTGACGTGGAACACTGAAGCTTTCTTT.